Listed below are T cell receptor beta chains from one sample, sequenced in a study of STAT5B mutations in CD4+ large granular lymphocyte leukemia. Here immunoSEQ multiplex PCR was the method, and the copy in TCRdb shows in-frame clones only, minus some. The sample comprises under 35,000 clones, approximately 91% of which are singletons, and 0.41% rests with the top ten. Sequencing was done on a sample of CD4+ T cells from blood buffy coats. Every receptor here comes from a human donor in good health. CDR3s include the opening cysteine and the closing phenylalanine or tryptophan. D genes are given only for firm matches. Clone sizes are given selectively: once, few, many, or a class where the clone is expanded.

j_call cdr3_length d_call v_call clone_size cdr3_nt cdr3_aa
TRBJ2-3 13 NA TRBV18 NA TGTGCCTCTATAGGGAGTGGCACAGATACGCAGTATTTT CASIGSGTDTQYF
TRBJ2-7 14 NA TRBV19 once TGTGCCAGTAGTAGAGTTGGAGAGGGCTACGAGCAGTACTTC CASSRVGEGYEQYF
TRBJ2-7 10 NA TRBV28 few TGTGCCAGCAGTTCGCGACAGCAGTACTTC CASSSRQQYF
TRBJ2-5 13 TRBD2 TRBV5-4 once TGTGCCAGCAGTACTAGCGAGTTGGAGACCCAGTACTTC CASSTSELETQYF
TRBJ2-7 15 TRBD1 TRBV2 once TGTGCCAGCAGGGATTGGGGACAGGGCAATTACGAGCAGTACTTC CASRDWGQGNYEQYF
TRBJ2-1 13 NA TRBV19 NA TGTGCCAGTAGTATAGCTTCGTTCCTTGAGCAGTTCTTC CASSIASFLEQFF
TRBJ2-3 18 TRBD2 TRBV7-2 NA TGTGCCAGCAGCTTCGCCGGGACTAGCGGGAGCAGCACAGATACGCGGTATTTT CASSFAGTSGSSTDTRYF
TRBJ1-4 13 NA TRBV29-1 NA TGCAGCGTTGAAGAGGGGGCGAGTGAAAAACTGTTTTTT CSVEEGASEKLFF
TRBJ2-2 15 NA TRBV6-5 NA TGTGCCAGCAGTTACACCGGACAGAACACCGGGGAGCTGTTTTTT CASSYTGQNTGELFF
TRBJ2-2 14 NA TRBV27 NA TGTGCCAGCAGGGGCCAGGCTAACACCGGGGAGCTGTTTTTT CASRGQANTGELFF
TRBJ1-4 14 TRBD1 TRBV19 few TGTGCCAGTAGTGCCCAGGGGGGCGGTGAAAAACTGTTTTTT CASSAQGGGEKLFF
TRBJ2-5 15 NA TRBV21-1 NA TGTGCCAGCAGCAAATCCGGGACAGTCCTAGAGACCCAGTACTTC CASSKSGTVLETQYF
TRBJ2-7 15 TRBD2 TRBV18 NA TGTGCCAGCTCACCTTCGACTAGCGGGGCCTACGAGCAGTACTTC CASSPSTSGAYEQYF
TRBJ2-1 14 NA TRBV7-2 NA TGTGCCAGCAGCTTAGCGGGGGAATACAATGAGCAGTTCTTC CASSLAGEYNEQFF
TRBJ1-5 12 NA TRBV29-1 NA TGCAGCGTTGGGAATAGCAATCAGCCCCAGCATTTT CSVGNSNQPQHF
TRBJ2-7 15 TRBD2 TRBV10-3 NA TGTGCCATCAGTGAGCGACTAGCAGAGGCCTACGAGCAGTACTTC CAISERLAEAYEQYF
TRBJ2-7 15 NA TRBV11-2 NA TGTGCCAGCAGTAGCCGACAGATCCTCTCCTACGAGCAGTACTTC CASSSRQILSYEQYF
TRBJ2-2 14 NA TRBV9 once TGTGCCAGCAGCGTAGCCCCCAGCACCGGGGAGCTGTTTTTT CASSVAPSTGELFF
TRBJ2-6 15 NA TRBV19 NA TGTGCCAGTAGTATAACCCACTCTGGGGCCAACGTCCTGACTTTC CASSITHSGANVLTF
TRBJ1-5 12 NA TRBV6-6 NA TGTGCCAGCAGCACACATAATCAGCCCCAGCATTTT CASSTHNQPQHF
TRBJ2-1 14 TRBD2 TRBV30 NA TGTGCCTGGGAAGGCGGGAGGGCCTACAATGAGCAGTTCTTC CAWEGGRAYNEQFF
TRBJ2-7 14 TRBD2 TRBV18 NA TGTGCCAGCTCAATGTCGGGAGGCGCGTACGAGCAGTACTTC CASSMSGGAYEQYF
TRBJ1-3 16 NA TRBV11-2 NA TGTGCCAGCAGCTTAGTATGGCGAGGGGTTGGAAACACCATATATTTT CASSLVWRGVGNTIYF
TRBJ2-7 16 NA TRBV21-1 NA TGTGCCAGCAGCAAAGAGGGCAGGGGAGGACCCTACGAGCAGTACTTC CASSKEGRGGPYEQYF